The entry that follows covers one TCR beta chain sequence. No antigen is known for it. Within one base of it there is no much larger clone, and no base qualities were kept. This record belongs to a study of blood T cell repertoires in COVID-19 (TCRdb year 2020). Background for the entire study: Samples covering the acute and convalescent phases of COVID-19 were provided by collaborators in the United States, Italy and Spain. The material from the prospective study consisted of cDNA or gDNA derived from T cells, B-cell-depleted T cells, or PBMCs. Subjects who had been exposed to COVID-19, were actively infected with it, or had recovered from it provided the deeply sampled blood TCRbeta repertoires that made up the dataset. The repertoires were made available in a free public database intended to serve as a resource for research on the immune response to SARS-CoV-2. The samples were drawn from the first 160 participants of the ongoing ImmuneRACE study and from over 950 subjects provided by 6 global collaborators. Sample metadata almost always included a de-identified subject ID, COVID-19 status, age in years and sex. HLA class I and class II types, where available, came from metadata supplied by the sample provider rather than from assay-based typing. Findings and caveats that apply to the study as a whole: The quantity of clinical and demographic metadata differed by source and by participant and was supplied without curation.

The collaborating institutions used their own protocols to collect whole blood in K2EDTA tubes. For TCRbeta analysis, collaborators shipped samples in one of three forms: frozen whole blood, isolated PBMCs, or DNA extracted from either of those sample types. TCRbeta CDR3 regions were amplified from genomic DNA using the immunoSEQ Assay, a bias-controlled multiplex PCR. The original pipeline was this. Within the assay, amplification of reference gene primers was used to estimate how many nucleated cells each sample contained. Sequence reads were collapsed and filtered to measure the absolute abundance of every unique TCRbeta CDR3 rearrangement. For each sample, productive Simpson clonality was calculated as the square root of Simpson's diversity index over productive rearrangements. The source is immuneACCESS, and TCRdb retained only in-frame sequences with V and J called. Part of the clones is not carried over; for the studies checked, unresolved V genes explain less than half of this, and the remainder is unexplained. D and trimming come from the DNA, and the V and J calls and clone size come from that table. The sample includes about 150,000 clones, with about 79% observed a single time. Jointly, the top ten make up roughly 7.2% of the sample.

V loses 4 bases, J loses 3 bases, and the germline ends lie 9 bases apart. The germline V gene yields LGHNA for CDR1 and YNFKEQ for CDR2. The cysteine opens and the phenylalanine closes a CDR3 of 13 amino acids. Only the CDR3 region is kept as DNA, spanning 39 bases read in frame from base 1. The chain was built from TRBV4-2 and TRBJ1-1, with the D gene too uncertain to name. This clonotype originated in a woman aged 50 to 65 in a cohort sampled during active or convalescent COVID-19. Material: peripheral blood. The encoded CDR3 is CASSLQRDTEAFF. The base sequence is TGTGCCAGCAGCCTGCAGCGGGACACTGAAGCTTTCTTT.